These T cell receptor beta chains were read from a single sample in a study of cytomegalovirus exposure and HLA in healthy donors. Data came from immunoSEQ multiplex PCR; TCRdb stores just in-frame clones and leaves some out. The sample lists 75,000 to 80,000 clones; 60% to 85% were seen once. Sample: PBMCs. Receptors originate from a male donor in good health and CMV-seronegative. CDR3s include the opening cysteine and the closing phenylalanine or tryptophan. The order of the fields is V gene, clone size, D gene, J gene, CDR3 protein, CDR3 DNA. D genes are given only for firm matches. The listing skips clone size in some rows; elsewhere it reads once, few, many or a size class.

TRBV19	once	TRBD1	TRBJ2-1	CASRTGSNEQFF	TGTGCCAGCAGGACAGGGAGCAATGAGCAGTTCTTC
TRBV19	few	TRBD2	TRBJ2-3	CASSIGGTSGSTDTQYF	TGTGCCAGTAGTATAGGCGGGACTAGCGGATCCACAGATACGCAGTATTTT
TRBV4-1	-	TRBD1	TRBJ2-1	CASSRGQGGYNEQFF	TGCGCCAGCAGCCGAGGACAGGGGGGATACAATGAGCAGTTCTTC
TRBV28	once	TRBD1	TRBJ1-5	CASSLDAFGTADNQPQHF	TGTGCCAGCAGTTTAGATGCTTTCGGGACAGCAGACAATCAGCCCCAGCATTTT
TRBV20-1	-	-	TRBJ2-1	CSARENNLQFF	TGCAGTGCTAGAGAGAACAACCTGCAGTTCTTC
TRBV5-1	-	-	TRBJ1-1	CASSPAGVRNTEAFF	TGCGCCAGCAGCCCGGCAGGGGTAAGAAACACTGAAGCTTTCTTT
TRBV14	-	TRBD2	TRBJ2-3	CASSLSPPGLAGGSDTQYF	TGTGCCAGCAGCCTTTCACCTCCGGGACTAGCGGGGGGTTCGGATACGCAGTATTTT
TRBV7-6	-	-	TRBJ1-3	CASSSSGWTGNTIYF	TGTGCCAGCAGCTCGTCAGGTTGGACTGGAAACACCATATATTTT
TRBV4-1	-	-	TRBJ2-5	CASSLGGGGTQYF	TGCGCCAGCAGCCTCGGAGGGGGGGGGACCCAGTACTTC
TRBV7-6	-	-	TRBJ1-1	CASARTPNTEAFF	TGTGCCAGCGCTAGGACACCTAACACTGAAGCTTTCTTT
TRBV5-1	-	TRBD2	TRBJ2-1	CASSLGPGLAGSGSYNEQFF	TGCGCCAGCAGCTTGGGACCGGGACTAGCGGGATCGGGCTCCTACAATGAGCAGTTCTTC
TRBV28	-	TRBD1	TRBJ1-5	CASSLRQGNMPQHF	TGTGCCAGCAGCCTAAGACAGGGCAACATGCCCCAGCATTTT
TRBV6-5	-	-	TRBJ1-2	CASSYMGGQDYGYTF	TGTGCCAGCAGTTACATGGGGGGGCAGGACTATGGCTACACCTTC
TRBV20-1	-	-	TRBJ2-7	CSARGGYEQYF	TGCAGTGCTAGAGGGGGCTACGAGCAGTACTTC
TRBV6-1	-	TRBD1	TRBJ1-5	CASTERDRFNQPQHF	TGTGCCAGCACCGAACGGGACAGGTTCAATCAGCCCCAGCATTTT
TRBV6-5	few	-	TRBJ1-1	CASRPRRQKNTEAFF	TGTGCCAGCCGACCAAGACGACAGAAGAACACTGAAGCTTTCTTT
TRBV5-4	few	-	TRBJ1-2	CASSLDRNYGYPF	TGTGCCAGCAGCTTAGACAGGAACTATGGCTACCCCTTC
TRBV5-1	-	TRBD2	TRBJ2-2	CASSLVAGLNTGELFF	TGCGCCAGCAGCTTGGTAGCGGGATTGAACACCGGGGAGCTGTTTTTT
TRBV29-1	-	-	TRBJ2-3	CSVEEGGTDTQYF	TGCAGCGTTGAAGAGGGAGGCACAGATACGCAGTATTTT
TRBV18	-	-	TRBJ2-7	CASSTQGRDEQYF	TGTGCCAGCTCAACCCAGGGGAGGGACGAGCAGTACTTC
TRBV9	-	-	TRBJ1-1	CASSSLGRQGNTEAFF	TGTGCCAGCAGCTCGTTGGGCCGCCAAGGAAACACTGAAGCTTTCTTT
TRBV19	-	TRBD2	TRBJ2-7	CASSLRGGTREVEQYF	TGTGCCAGTAGCTTGAGGGGCGGGACTAGAGAAGTGGAGCAGTACTTC
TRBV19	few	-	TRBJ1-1	CASRVRVIRGTEAFF	TGTGCCAGTAGGGTCCGGGTCATCCGGGGCACTGAAGCTTTCTTT
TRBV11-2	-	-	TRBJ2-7	CASSLGTVSYEQYF	TGTGCCAGCAGCTTAGGTACGGTTAGTTACGAGCAGTACTTC
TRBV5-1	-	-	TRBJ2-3	CASSLDTPGISTDTQYF	TGCGCCAGCAGCTTGGATACTCCGGGAATTAGCACAGATACGCAGTATTTT
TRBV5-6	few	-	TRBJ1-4	CASSLSGLEKLFF	TGTGCCAGCAGCTTGAGCGGACTAGAAAAACTGTTTTTT
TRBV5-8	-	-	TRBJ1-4	CASSLQGTNEKLFF	TGTGCCAGCAGCTTACAGGGCACTAATGAAAAACTGTTTTTT
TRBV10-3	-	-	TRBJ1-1	CAASSTGTSNTEAFF	TGTGCCGCCTCAAGTACCGGGACATCGAACACTGAAGCTTTCTTT
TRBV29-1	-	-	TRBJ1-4	CSVVPDGLKKLFF	TGCAGCGTTGTACCGGACGGACTTAAGAAACTGTTTTTT
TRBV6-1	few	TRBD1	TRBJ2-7	CASRPGTAYEQYF	TGTGCCAGCAGACCCGGGACAGCCTACGAGCAGTACTTC
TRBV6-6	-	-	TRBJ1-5	CASSYGRGQPQHF	TGTGCCAGCAGTTACGGTAGGGGTCAGCCCCAGCATTTT
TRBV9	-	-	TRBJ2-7	CASSVKGGGEQYF	TGTGCCAGCAGCGTAAAGGGCGGCGGGGAGCAGTACTTC
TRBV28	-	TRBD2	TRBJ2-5	CASSFPAGGLETQYF	TGTGCCAGCAGTTTCCCAGCGGGAGGGTTGGAGACCCAGTACTTC
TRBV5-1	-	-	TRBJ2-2	CASSEQTGELFF	TGCGCCAGCAGCGAACAAACCGGGGAGCTGTTTTTT
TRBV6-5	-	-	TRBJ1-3	CASRSHIGNTIYF	TGTGCCAGCAGGTCACACATTGGAAACACCATATATTTT
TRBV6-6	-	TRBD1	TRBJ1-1	CASRKDDRVTDTEAFF	TGTGCCAGCAGAAAAGACGACAGGGTGACGGACACTGAAGCTTTCTTT
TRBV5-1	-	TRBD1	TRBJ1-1	CASSLVQGGPNTEAFF	TGCGCCAGCAGCTTGGTTCAGGGGGGTCCCAACACTGAAGCTTTCTTT
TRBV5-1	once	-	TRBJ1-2	CASSHDRDGYTF	TGCGCCAGCAGTCACGACAGAGATGGCTACACCTTC
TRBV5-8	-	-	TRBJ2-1	CASSLSAPTYNEQFF	TGTGCCAGCAGCTTGTCCGCTCCTACCTACAATGAGCAGTTCTTC
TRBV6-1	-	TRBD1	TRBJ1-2	CASSEYPRQGVDYTF	TGTGCCAGCAGTGAGTATCCTCGACAGGGAGTCGACTACACCTTC
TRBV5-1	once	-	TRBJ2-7	CASSLDASRVYEQYF	TGCGCCAGCAGCTTGGATGCTAGTAGAGTCTACGAGCAGTACTTC
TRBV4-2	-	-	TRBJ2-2	CASSQVRAGELFF	TGTGCCAGCAGCCAAGTCAGGGCCGGGGAGCTGTTTTTT
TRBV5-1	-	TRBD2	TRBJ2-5	CASSLEASGSWETQYF	TGCGCCAGCAGCTTGGAGGCTAGCGGGAGTTGGGAGACCCAGTACTTC
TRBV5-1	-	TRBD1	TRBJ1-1	CASSMTGYGNTEAFF	TGCGCCAGCAGCATGACAGGGTATGGGAACACTGAAGCTTTCTTT
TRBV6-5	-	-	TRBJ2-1	CASSYWAGDNEQFF	TGTGCCAGCAGTTACTGGGCAGGGGACAATGAGCAGTTCTTC
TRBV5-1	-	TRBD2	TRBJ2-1	CASSLGTRDNEQFF	TGCGCCAGCAGCTTGGGGACTAGAGACAATGAGCAGTTCTTC
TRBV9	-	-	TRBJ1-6	CASSVEGVNSPLHF	TGTGCCAGCAGCGTAGAGGGGGTAAATTCACCCCTCCACTTT
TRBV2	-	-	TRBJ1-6	CASTWGGATSPLHF	TGTGCCAGCACCTGGGGCGGGGCGACTTCACCCCTCCACTTT
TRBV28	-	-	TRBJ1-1	CASSLRVTEAFF	TGTGCCAGCAGTCTCAGGGTCACTGAAGCTTTCTTT
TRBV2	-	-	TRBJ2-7	CASSERGQGGEQYF	TGTGCCAGCAGTGAAAGGGGTCAGGGCGGCGAGCAGTACTTC
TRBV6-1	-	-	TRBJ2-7	CASSEALVRIDTKSYEQYF	TGTGCCAGCAGTGAAGCGCTTGTCCGCATAGACACCAAGAGCTACGAGCAGTACTTC
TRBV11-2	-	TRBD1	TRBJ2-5	CASSFRTGVTETQYF	TGTGCCAGCAGCTTTAGGACAGGGGTCACGGAGACCCAGTACTTC
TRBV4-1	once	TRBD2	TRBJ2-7	CASGQDIPTSGGLYEQYF	TGCGCCAGCGGCCAAGACATCCCGACTAGCGGGGGCCTCTACGAGCAGTACTTC